This T cell receptor (beta chain) was profiled in a study of shared clonotypes between healthy human individuals (dated by TCRdb to about 2020). In terms of the full investigation: A couple of women and a few men aged 18 to 49 years were included in the cohort. To estimate repertoire size and how much clonotypes are shared between individuals, the study performed deep sequencing of blood TCR repertoires from a few healthy adults. Between about 0.85 and 10 billion PBMCs per donor were obtained by leukapheresis. Different laboratories and diverse techniques were used to prepare libraries and sequence TCR repertoires, to increase sequencing depth and limit assay-specific biases. For each donor, three plates each were used for CD4 naive and CD4 memory, two plates were used for CD8 naive, and one plate was used for CD8 memory. Points the paper makes about the study in general: Compared with non-shared clonotypes, clonotypes shared by all four sorted-subset donors had higher generation probabilities. Pairwise subsampling led to the expectation that sequencing depth would affect the degree of clonotype sharing among donors. When a handful of donors were compared, the shared fraction of clonotypes was about 5% for naive CD4, approximately 3.5% for naive CD8, more than 2% for memory CD4, and 0.4% for memory CD8. Only blood was sampled, and tissue TCR repertoires likely differ from those in blood. The genetic and exposure-history diversity represented was limited by the small number of donors. Rarefaction of sorted-subset datasets indicated incomplete sequencing despite the large sequencing depth. Estimated clonotype richness was generally larger for naive than for memory subsets.

TCR CDR3 regions were amplified from genomic DNA by multiplex PCR using the deep immunoSEQ assay. Extracted genomic DNA from each cell subset was spread evenly across all wells of several immunoSEQ 96-well plates, with each plate serving as a replicate. For sorted subsets, 200 ng of genomic DNA, equivalent to about 30,000 T cell genomes, went into each replicate PCR. Purified libraries were quantified with a Qubit 3.0 fluorometer, sized on a Bioanalyzer 2100, and re-quantified with the KAPA Library Quantification kit. Every immunoSEQ 96-well plate was sequenced on a separate single-read 150-cycle Illumina NextSeq 550 flow cell. In the paper's pipeline: Because only junctional sequences without quality scores were contained in the immunoSEQ output, filtering matching that applied to full-length reads could not be performed. Sequences were annotated with PyIR, a Python wrapper for IgBLAST v1.9, using IMGT germline references to assign V/J genes and CDR3. Reads were removed for weak V/J assignments (E-value above 1e-6), missing CDR3, stop codons, out-of-frame junctions, or ambiguous translated residues. V3J clonotypes were defined by identical inferred V gene, J gene, and CDR3 amino acid sequence. Percentage overlap between repertoires was computed as shared unique clonotypes divided by the size of the smaller repertoire. Richness of each repertoire was evaluated using RTK rarefaction, the Chao1 estimator, and Recon v2.1 estimates of unobserved clonotypes. OLGA was used to compute generation probabilities for all TCRbeta clonotypes that the gDNA method yielded from a handful of donors. TCRdb took over this immuneACCESS table, retaining in-frame rearrangements with V and J assigned. Such tables are incomplete; in checked studies, under half of the missing clones stem from an unresolved V gene, and the remainder is unexplained. That table is the source of V, J and clone size, and D and trimming were worked out from the DNA. The sample table shows roughly 2.2 million clones, and 80% to 95% are seen once. The ten largest clones represent approximately 0.39% of the sample.

Donors were healthy HIV-negative adults with no recently reported acute infections or vaccinations. Only Caucasian adults living in Nashville, Tennessee, USA were represented among the donors. CD4+ T cells were enriched by magnetic negative selection; naive cells were then positively selected on CD45RA, and the negative fraction formed the memory subset. Blood was collected by leukapheresis, and PBMCs were isolated by Ficoll-Histopaque density gradient centrifugation and then cryopreserved in liquid nitrogen vapor phase. Analytical flow cytometry was used to check the purity and quantity of every magnetically sorted T cell population. Genomic DNA was isolated from each sorted fraction and quantified by UV absorbance on a Nanodrop 2000c. The CDR3 measures 18 amino acids from cysteine to phenylalanine. Only the CDR3 DNA stays, 54 bases, in frame from base 1. Reading the germline V gene gives CDR1 MGHRA and CDR2 YSYEKL. At the junction V is shortened by 1 base and J by 3 bases; bases outside the gene matches: 5.

On this clone: It has no known antigen specificity. No clone much larger than this one lies a single base away; base qualities are absent.

The sequenced sample consisted of naive CD4+ T cells from PBMCs. Sample cell subset or site, as interpreted from the label and publication: CD45RA+ positively selected. The V and J segments used are TRBV4-1 and TRBJ2-3; 15 bases in between match TRBD2. The source is a man younger than 30 in good health. Some clones in this sample may be carry-over from other donors' samples. The CDR3 region has the sequence CASSQGGLAGGRTDTQYF. The DNA sequence follows: TGCGCCAGCAGCCAAGGGGGACTAGCGGGAGGACGGACAGATACGCAGTATTTT.